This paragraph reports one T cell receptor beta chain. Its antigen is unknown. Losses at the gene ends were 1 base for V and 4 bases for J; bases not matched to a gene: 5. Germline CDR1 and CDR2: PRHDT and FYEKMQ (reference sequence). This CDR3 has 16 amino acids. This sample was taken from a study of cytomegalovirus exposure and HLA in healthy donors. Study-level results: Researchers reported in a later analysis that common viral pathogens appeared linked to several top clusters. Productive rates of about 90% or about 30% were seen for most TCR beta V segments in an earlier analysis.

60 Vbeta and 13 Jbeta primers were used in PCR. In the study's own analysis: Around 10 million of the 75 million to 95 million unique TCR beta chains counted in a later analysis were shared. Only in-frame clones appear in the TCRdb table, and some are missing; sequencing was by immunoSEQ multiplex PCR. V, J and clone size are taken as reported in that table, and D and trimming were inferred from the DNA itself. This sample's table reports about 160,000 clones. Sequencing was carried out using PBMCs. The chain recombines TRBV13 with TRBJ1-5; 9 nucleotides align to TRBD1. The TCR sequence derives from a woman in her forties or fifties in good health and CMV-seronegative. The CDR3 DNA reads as TGTGCCAGCAGCTTAGCGGGACAGGGACCGAATCAGCCCCAGCATTTT. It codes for CASSLAGQGPNQPQHF.